Listed below are T cell receptor beta chains from one sample, sequenced in a study of T cells in Graves' hyperthyroidism and ophthalmopathy. TCRdb reprocessed the multiplex PCR reads with MiXCR, giving one entry per CDR3 protein. The sample holds 600,000 to 800,000 distinct CDR3 sequences, approximately 36% seen once. Sample: blood. All receptors derive from a woman between 40 and 50 years old with Graves' hyperthyroidism. Each CDR3 is given with its conserved first and last residue. Each record gives: J gene, D gene, clone size, V gene, CDR3 protein, CDR3 DNA. D genes are given only for firm matches. Expanded clones are given a class, and other clones once, few, many or no size at all.

TRBJ1-5 - - TRBV6-5 CASHGGGYQPQHF TGTGCCAGCCATGGAGGGGGGTATCAGCCCCAGCATTTT
TRBJ2-7 - - TRBV29-1 CSVKSIYEQYF TGCAGCGTTAAGAGTATCTACGAGCAGTACTTC
TRBJ1-5 - few TRBV12-3/TRBV12-4 CASSYGEDREIF TGTGCCAGCAGTTATGGCGAGGACAGAGAGATTTTT
TRBJ1-1 - many TRBV11-2 CASSSQAIEAFF TGTGCCAGCAGCTCCCAGGCGATTGAAGCTTTCTTT
TRBJ2-6 - few TRBV20-1 CSARALPSYNVLTF TGCAGTGCTAGAGCCCTCCCTTCCTACAACGTCCTGACTTTC
TRBJ1-2 - few TRBV7-2 CASSDQGPGKYGYTF TGTGCCAGCTCAGATCAGGGGCCCGGAAAGTATGGCTACACCTTC
TRBJ1-4 - - TRBV5-1 CASSFREMDEKLFF TGCGCCAGCAGCTTCAGGGAAATGGATGAAAAACTGTTTTTT
TRBJ2-7 TRBD1 - TRBV7-2 CASSQDDGTGTYEQYF TGCGCCAGCAGCCAAGATGATGGGACAGGAACCTACGAGCAGTACTTC
TRBJ1-2 - few TRBV6-1 CASGNLGQGLFYGYTF TGTGCCAGCGGAAACCTTGGGCAGGGATTATTCTATGGCTACACCTTC
TRBJ2-2 - - TRBV10-2 CASRARGRKLFF TGCGCCAGCAGGGCCAGGGGAAGGAAGCTGTTTTTT
TRBJ1-2 - - TRBV11-1 CASSLTGTRGYGGYTF TGTGCCAGCAGCTTAACCGGGACGAGGGGCTACGGTGGCTACACCTTC